The subject of this entry is one T cell receptor beta chain. It lacks a known antigen. From each donor, a roughly 2.4 ml peripheral blood sample was collected into PAXgene tubes and kept at -80 degrees C. Without any T cell sorting, total RNA was extracted from whole blood using the PAXgene blood miRNA kit on an automated QIAcube. Peripheral blood from monozygotic twin pairs concordant or discordant for inflammatory bowel disease was subjected to deep TCRalpha and TCRbeta repertoire profiling with unique molecular barcoding. Smoking habits were recorded for all twin pairs, and each individual was classified as a current, former or never smoker. This entry is derived from a study of monozygotic twins with inflammatory bowel disease (dated by TCRdb to the late 2010s). Describing the broader study: The complete study included approximately 30 monozygotic twin pairs: 19 IBD-discordant Danish pairs and nine German pairs, of which four were IBD-concordant and five were IBD-discordant. Within discordant pairs, disease-associated traits were sought mainly by comparing IBD patients with their genetically identical healthy co-twins. Each individual had, on average, about 151 000 unique TCRalpha sequences and 181 000 unique TCRbeta sequences available for analysis.

Library preparation was by 5' RACE. For each TCR library, around 4,000 ng of total RNA was used. For each sample, cDNA was synthesized in eight separate reactions using SMARTScribe reverse transcriptase. During cDNA synthesis, unique molecular identifiers containing a 6-nucleotide sample barcode were introduced by template switching. Two nested PCRs of about 16 and 10 cycles amplified the TCRalpha and TCRbeta cDNA, and bead purification followed each PCR. Before amplification, the cDNA was both treated with uracil DNA-glycosylase and purified with the QIAquick PCR purification kit. The second PCR was the step at which Illumina TruSeq-compatible adapters and sample-specific barcodes were added. Library quality and concentration were checked on TapeStation and Qubit, and libraries were pooled at about 4.9 ng each. Sequencing of the pooled libraries was done on an Illumina HiSeq2500 single-index Rapid Run using custom sequencing primers and 2 x 100 bp reads. In the original analysis: UMI-based consensus assembly with MiGEC version 1.2.6 was used to correct PCR and sequencing errors. MiXCR version 2.1.1 was used to carry out V(D)J alignment, clonotype assembly and CDR3 extraction. To normalise gene usage, clonotype sharing and MAIT/NKT TCR abundance, the top 1000, 10 000 and 20 000 clonotypes in each sample were analysed. After downsampling to 27 000 UMIs, diversity was calculated as the inverse Simpson index using the vegan R package. Paired Mann-Whitney U tests were applied to discordant twin pairs, and Benjamini-Hochberg correction was used for multiple testing. Once TCRdb had reprocessed the reads, it stored one entry per CDR3 protein sequence and supplied no DNA. The V and J calls were determined by TCRdb, not by the authors. This sample's table carries 150,000 to 200,000 distinct CDR3 sequences. The ten largest make up 6% to 9.5% of the sample.

The CDR3 goes from the cysteine to the phenylalanine over 17 residues. No DNA is recorded. Study-level results and caveats: The results gave no support for a single strong signal or clonotype linked to IBD. Differing immunosuppressive treatments among patients may have added background noise and inter-individual variability to the repertoires. IBD patients had lower TCRbeta repertoire diversity, measured by the inverse Simpson index, than their healthy co-twins. No difference in repertoire similarity was observed between concordant and discordant twins, possibly owing to limited statistical power. Distinction between different T cell subtypes could not be achieved in the analysis. IBD patients shared fewer clonotypes with other individuals than healthy twins did, most markedly in patients showing signs of disease activity.

The material sequenced was blood. The chain is encoded by TRBV12-2 joined to TRBJ2-3. TRBV12-2 is labeled a pseudogene. The TCR sequence derives from a human donor with ulcerative colitis or Crohn's disease, or a healthy co-twin of an affected twin (not recorded which). For the CDR3, the sequence is CASRSAPRAASTDTQYF.